The 8 T cell receptor beta chains reported below all come from one sample, sequenced in a study of glioma-infiltrating T cells. Using RNA template, CDR3s of TCR alpha and beta were amplified with iRepertoire arm-PCR. MiXCR, run by TCRdb on the multiplex PCR reads, gives a single entry per CDR3 protein. The sample shows approximately 120,000 distinct CDR3 sequences, approximately 25% of them seen only once. The sequencing input was glioma tissue, nonneoplastic brain tissue, or PBMCs (not recorded which). These receptors were taken from a human donor with low-grade glioma or glioblastoma, undergoing nonglioma brain surgery, or in good health (not recorded which).

This clonotype has more than one count but fewer than ten. The V and J genes are TRBV19 and TRBJ1-1; D may be TRBD1 (6 bases). This CDR3 contains 15 residues. Germline V lookup: CDR1 LNHDA, CDR2 SQIVND (reference sequence). Trimming pared 10 bases from V and 1 base from J, leaving 19 bases between. DNA of the CDR3: TGTGCCACCCAAGAAACGACAGGAGCGAACACTGAAGCTTTCTTT. Its translation is CATQETTGANTEAFF.

This clonotype occurred many times. This chain uses TRBV7-9 with TRBJ2-7, with TRBD2 identical over 9 bases. The CDR3 is 19 residues long. The V segment lost 5 bases and the J segment 0 bases; nucleotides outside the gene matches: 17. The germline gives CDR1 SEHNR, CDR2 FQNEAQ (reference sequence). The CDR3 bases are TGTGCCAGCAGCGCACCCCTTCGGGCTAGCGGGAAGAGCTCCTACGAGCAGTACTTC. As protein: CASSAPLRASGKSSYEQYF.

This clonotype was seen many times. The chain is built from TRBV29-1 and TRBJ2-2; D is undetermined. Germline assignment: CDR1 SQVTM and CDR2 ANQGSEA. Between the trimmed V and J ends, which lost 7 bases and 4 bases, there was a span of 4 bases. This CDR3 region has 10 residues. The CDR3 protein is CSASTGELFF. Here the CDR3 DNA reads TGCAGCGCCAGCACCGGGGAGCTGTTTTTT.

As to this clonotype: Its ends do not fully match the called genes, so a read error is possible. The V call is TRBV2, the J call TRBJ2-3; maybe TRBD2 (6 bases). Germline-derived CDR1 and CDR2 are SNHLY and FYNNEI. The CDR3 is 15 amino acids. The DNA for the CDR3 is TGTGCCAGCAGTCCAATAGCGGCGAGCACAGATACGCGGTATTTT. Its translation is CASSPIAASTDTRYF. The whole variable domain, filled in from reference TRBV2 and TRBJ2-3, reads EPEVTQTPSHQVTQMGQEVILRCVPISNHLYFYWYRQILGQKVEFLVSFYNNEISEKSEIFDDQFSVERPDGSNFTLKIRSTKLEDSAMYFCASSPIAASTDTRYFGPGTRLTVL.

This clonotype was picked up many times. The chain is built from TRBV19 and TRBJ2-1; D may be TRBD1 or TRBD2 (5 bases each). CDR3 length equals 15 residues. The V end lost 2 bases, the J end lost 10 bases, and 18 bases lay between the germline ends. Germline lookup yields CDR1 LNHDA and CDR2 SQIVND (reference sequence). The CDR3 DNA follows: TGTGCCAGTAGTATATGGGGGAGTAACTTCGCGGAGCAGTTCTTC. It yields the protein CASSIWGSNFAEQFF.

This clonotype has ten or more counts. The rearrangement uses TRBV12-3 or TRBV12-4 and TRBJ1-1; possible D gene TRBD1, 6 bases. The CDR3 is 16 amino acids. V gave up 6 bases and J gave up 5 bases, with 22 bases separating them. The CDR3 region has the DNA TGTGCCAGCAGCCCCTTTCAAGACAGGAGGAAGACTGAAGCTTTCTTT. Its protein is CASSPFQDRRKTEAFF.

This clonotype was counted ten times or more. The rearrangement joins TRBV7-2 to TRBJ2-3, with 11 bases that match TRBD2. This CDR3 has 15 amino acids. CDR1 is SGHTA and CDR2 is FQGNSA in the germline V gene. J was trimmed by 5 bases and V by 5 bases; bases with no gene match: 6. CDR3 loop: CASSEQTSGRDTQYF. The DNA of the CDR3 is TGTGCCAGCAGCGAACAAACTAGCGGGAGAGATACGCAGTATTTT.

Ten or more counts support this clonotype. The chain links TRBV7-2 to TRBJ2-3, with D possibly being TRBD2 (5 bases). V lost 5 bases to trimming and J lost 6 bases, with 21 bases between them. The CDR3 sequence is 16 residues long. Germline V gene sequence: CDR1 SGHTA, CDR2 FQGNSA. CDR3 in amino acids: CASSKEDLLSWDTQYF. CDR3 bases: TGTGCCAGCAGCAAAGAGGACTTGCTATCTTGGGATACGCAGTATTTT.